Sequencing of this T cell receptor beta chain was carried out in a study of blood T cell repertoires in COVID-19. Study summary: There were acute and convalescent COVID-19 samples, and they came from the United States, Italy and Spain. Sources were T cells, B-cell-depleted T cells, or PBMCs; the material itself was cDNA or gDNA.

In the authors' workflow: Nucleated cell counts were estimated from reference gene primer amplification. Clones were sequenced by immunoSEQ multiplex PCR, and TCRdb holds only the in-frame ones, with some missing. The V and J calls and clone size come from that table; D and trimming were worked out from the DNA. The sample consists of 140,000 to 150,000 clones, 87% of them appearing once. The sequenced sample consisted of peripheral blood. This TCR was recovered from an older man with acute or convalescent COVID-19.

This chain's CDR3 is CASSLSAGGKNEQFF. The CDR3 DNA reads TGTGCCAGCAGCTTATCGGCGGGAGGAAAGAATGAGCAGTTCTTC. The chain carries TRBV7-2 and TRBJ2-1; 8 bases match TRBD2. Germline V gene data show CDR1 as SGHTA and CDR2 as FQGNSA. With 2 bases clipped from V and 7 bases from J, the junction kept 7 bases outside the gene matches. The CDR3 is made up of 15 amino acids.